This entry concerns a single TCR beta chain. No antigen is known for it. CDR1 and CDR2 (germline): MGHDK, SYGVNS. This CDR3 contains 12 residues. After removal of 6 bases from V and 7 bases from J, the junction contained 3 bases not matched to a gene. The study ran its PCR with 60 Vbeta and 13 Jbeta primers. TCRdb's table, derived via immunoSEQ multiplex PCR, lists solely in-frame clones and lacks some. The top ten clones hold roughly 3% of a sample with 95,000 to 100,000 clones, 65% to 85% of them seen once. These data belong to a study of cytomegalovirus exposure and HLA in healthy donors. Whole-study findings and limits: Researchers reportedly found TCR beta sequences accurately predicted most subjects' HLA-A and HLA-B alleles.

The sequencing sample was made of PBMCs. This clonotype originated in a man aged 40-55 years in good health and CMV-seronegative. The chain has TRBV25-1 and TRBJ2-1, with 7 bases that match TRBD2. CDR3 sequence reads: CASSWGGNEQFF. CDR3 bases: TGTGCCAGCAGCTGGGGGGGAAATGAGCAGTTCTTC. The variable domain in full, with the rest retrieved from reference TRBV25-1 and TRBJ2-1, is EADIYQTPRYLVIGTGKKITLECSQTMGHDKMYWYQQDPGMELHLIHYSYGVNSTEKGDLSSESTVSRIRTEHFPLTLESARPSHTSQYLCASSWGGNEQFFGPGTRLTVL.